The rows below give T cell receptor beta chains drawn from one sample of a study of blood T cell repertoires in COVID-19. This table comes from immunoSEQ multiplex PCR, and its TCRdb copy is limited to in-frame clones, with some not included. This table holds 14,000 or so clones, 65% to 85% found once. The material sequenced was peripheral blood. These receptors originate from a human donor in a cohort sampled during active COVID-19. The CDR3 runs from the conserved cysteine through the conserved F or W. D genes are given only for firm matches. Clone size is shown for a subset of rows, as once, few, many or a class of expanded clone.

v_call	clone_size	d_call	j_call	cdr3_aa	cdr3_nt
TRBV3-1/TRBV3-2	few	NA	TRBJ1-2	CASRSLDYGYTF	TGTGCCAGCAGGTCACTGGACTATGGCTACACCTTC
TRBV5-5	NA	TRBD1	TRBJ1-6	CASSPGRGGVDSPLHF	TGTGCCAGCAGCCCAGGCAGAGGGGGCGTTGATTCACCCCTCCACTTT
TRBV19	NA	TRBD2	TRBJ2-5	CASSETSSQETQYF	TGTGCCAGTAGCGAGACTAGCAGCCAAGAGACCCAGTACTTC
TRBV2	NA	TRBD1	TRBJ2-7	CAISKTGTGGSYEQYF	TGTGCCATCTCCAAGACCGGGACAGGGGGTTCCTACGAGCAGTACTTC
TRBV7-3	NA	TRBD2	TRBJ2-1	CASSARTSGPHEQFF	TGTGCCAGCAGCGCCCGAACTAGCGGCCCCCATGAGCAGTTCTTC
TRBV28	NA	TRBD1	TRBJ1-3	CASSSPLGTGSQLGASGNTIYF	TGTGCCAGCAGTTCCCCCCTCGGGACAGGGAGCCAGCTCGGCGCCTCTGGAAACACCATATATTTT
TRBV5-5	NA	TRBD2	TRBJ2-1	CASSPASGTSGYEQFF	TGTGCCAGCAGCCCAGCCTCCGGGACTAGCGGCTATGAGCAGTTCTTC
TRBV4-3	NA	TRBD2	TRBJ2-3	CASSQDSGRGTDTQYF	TGCGCCAGCAGCCAAGATAGCGGGAGAGGCACAGATACGCAGTATTTT
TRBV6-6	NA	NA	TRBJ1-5	CASSYSHSNQPQHF	TGTGCCAGCAGTTATAGCCATAGCAATCAGCCCCAGCATTTT
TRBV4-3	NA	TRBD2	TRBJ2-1	CASSQDPAGGLSGEQFF	TGCGCCAGCAGCCAAGATCCCGCGGGGGGGCTTTCTGGTGAGCAGTTCTTC
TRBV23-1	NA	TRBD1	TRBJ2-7	CASSRRQGNPYSYEQYF	TGCGCCAGCAGTCGACGACAGGGTAACCCCTACTCCTACGAGCAGTACTTC
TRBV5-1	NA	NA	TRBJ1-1	CASSLGQATEAFF	TGCGCCAGCAGCTTGGGACAGGCGACTGAAGCTTTCTTT
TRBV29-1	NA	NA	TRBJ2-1	CSVSNNEQFF	TGCAGCGTGAGTAACAATGAGCAGTTCTTC
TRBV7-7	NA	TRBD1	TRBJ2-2	CASSSTQTGVDTGELFF	TGTGCCAGCAGCTCTACCCAGACAGGGGTGGACACCGGGGAGCTGTTTTTT
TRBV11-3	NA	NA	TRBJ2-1	CASSPVPGNEQFF	TGTGCCAGCAGCCCCGTCCCCGGCAATGAGCAGTTCTTC
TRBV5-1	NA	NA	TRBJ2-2	CASAGDITNTGELFF	TGCGCCTCCGCGGGCGACATAACGAACACCGGGGAGCTGTTTTTT
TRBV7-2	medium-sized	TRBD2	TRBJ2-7	CASSLDRLAGEQYF	TGTGCCAGCAGCTTAGATAGGCTAGCGGGGGAGCAGTACTTC
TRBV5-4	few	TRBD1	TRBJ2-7	CASSAGTAFSYEQYF	TGTGCCAGCAGCGCCGGGACAGCTTTTTCCTACGAGCAGTACTTC
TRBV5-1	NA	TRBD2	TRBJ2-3	CASSLEGTSASTDTQYF	TGCGCCAGCAGCTTGGAGGGGACTAGCGCGAGCACAGATACGCAGTATTTT
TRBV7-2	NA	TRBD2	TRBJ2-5	CASSMRTSGGPPVETQYF	TGTGCCAGCAGCATGAGGACTAGCGGGGGGCCGCCCGTGGAGACCCAGTACTTC
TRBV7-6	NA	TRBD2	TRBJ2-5	CASSFGNLGLAGQETQYF	TGTGCCAGCAGCTTTGGTAATTTAGGACTAGCGGGGCAGGAGACCCAGTACTTC
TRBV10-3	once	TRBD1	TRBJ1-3	CAILQGGGASGNTIYF	TGTGCCATCCTGCAAGGAGGGGGCGCATCTGGAAACACCATATATTTT
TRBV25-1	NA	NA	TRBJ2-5	CASSEWAGGIYETQYF	TGTGCCAGCAGTGAATGGGCTGGGGGCATATACGAGACCCAGTACTTC
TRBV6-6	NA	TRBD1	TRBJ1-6	CASSQGQGYNSPLHF	TGTGCCAGCAGTCAAGGACAGGGCTATAATTCACCCCTCCACTTT
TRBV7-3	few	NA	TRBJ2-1	CASSVGGAVDEQFF	TGCGCCAGCAGCGTAGGGGGGGCGGTCGATGAGCAGTTCTTC
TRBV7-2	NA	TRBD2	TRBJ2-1	CASSTRTSGGTSSYNEQFF	TGTGCCAGCAGCACCCGGACTAGCGGGGGTACTAGCTCCTACAATGAGCAGTTCTTC
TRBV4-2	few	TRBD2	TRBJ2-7	CASSDGLAGAYEQYF	TGTGCCAGCAGCGACGGACTAGCGGGGGCCTACGAGCAGTACTTC
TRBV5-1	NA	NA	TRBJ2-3	CASSLYGVTDTQYF	TGCGCCAGCAGCTTGTACGGGGTCACAGATACGCAGTATTTT
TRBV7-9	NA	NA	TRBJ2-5	CASSELGLGWKETQYF	TGTGCCAGCAGCGAACTAGGATTGGGTTGGAAAGAGACCCAGTACTTC
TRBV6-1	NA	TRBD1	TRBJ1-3	CASSVRPGQGTNTIYF	TGTGCCAGCAGTGTTAGACCGGGACAGGGGACGAACACCATATATTTT
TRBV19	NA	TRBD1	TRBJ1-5	CASEKDRAGQPQHF	TGTGCCAGTGAAAAAGACAGGGCGGGTCAGCCCCAGCATTTT
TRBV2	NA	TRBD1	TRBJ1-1	CASSGTGRSTEAFF	TGTGCCAGCAGTGGGACAGGAAGGAGCACTGAAGCTTTCTTT
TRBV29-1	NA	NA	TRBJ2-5	CSVRRFGQETQYF	TGCAGCGTTAGGAGGTTTGGGCAAGAGACCCAGTACTTC
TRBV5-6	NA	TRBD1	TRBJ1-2	CASRSRDRDNYGYTF	TGTGCCAGCAGGAGCCGGGACAGAGATAACTATGGCTACACCTTC
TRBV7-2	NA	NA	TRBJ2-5	CASSLARQGETQYF	TGTGCCAGCAGCTTAGCGCGCCAGGGGGAGACCCAGTACTTC